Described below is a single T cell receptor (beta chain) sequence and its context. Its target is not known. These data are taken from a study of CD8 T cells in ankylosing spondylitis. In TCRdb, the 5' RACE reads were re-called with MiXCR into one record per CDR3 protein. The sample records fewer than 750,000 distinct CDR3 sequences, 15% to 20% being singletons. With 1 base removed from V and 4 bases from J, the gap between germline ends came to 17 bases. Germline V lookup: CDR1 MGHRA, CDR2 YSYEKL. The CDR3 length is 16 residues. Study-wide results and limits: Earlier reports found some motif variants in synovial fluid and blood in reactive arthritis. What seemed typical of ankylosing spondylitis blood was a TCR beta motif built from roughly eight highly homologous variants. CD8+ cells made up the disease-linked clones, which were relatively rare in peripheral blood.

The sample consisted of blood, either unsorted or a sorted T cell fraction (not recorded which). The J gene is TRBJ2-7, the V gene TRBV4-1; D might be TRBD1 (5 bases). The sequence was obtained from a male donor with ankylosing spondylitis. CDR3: CASSQGAGPILYEQYF. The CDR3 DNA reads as TGCGCCAGCAGCCAAGGGGCAGGGCCAATTCTTTACGAGCAGTACTTC.